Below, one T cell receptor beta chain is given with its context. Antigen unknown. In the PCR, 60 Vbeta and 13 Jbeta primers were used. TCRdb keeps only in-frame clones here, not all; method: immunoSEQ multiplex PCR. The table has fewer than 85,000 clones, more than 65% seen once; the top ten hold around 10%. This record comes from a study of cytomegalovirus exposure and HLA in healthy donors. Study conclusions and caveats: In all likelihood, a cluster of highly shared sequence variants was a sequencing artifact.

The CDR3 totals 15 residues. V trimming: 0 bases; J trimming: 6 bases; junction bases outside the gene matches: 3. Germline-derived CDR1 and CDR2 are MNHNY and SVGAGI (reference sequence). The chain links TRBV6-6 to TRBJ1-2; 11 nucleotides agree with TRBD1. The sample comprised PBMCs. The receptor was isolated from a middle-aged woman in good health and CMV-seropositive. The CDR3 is CASSYSDRGHHGYTF. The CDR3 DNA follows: TGTGCCAGCAGTTACTCGGACAGGGGGCATCATGGCTACACCTTC.